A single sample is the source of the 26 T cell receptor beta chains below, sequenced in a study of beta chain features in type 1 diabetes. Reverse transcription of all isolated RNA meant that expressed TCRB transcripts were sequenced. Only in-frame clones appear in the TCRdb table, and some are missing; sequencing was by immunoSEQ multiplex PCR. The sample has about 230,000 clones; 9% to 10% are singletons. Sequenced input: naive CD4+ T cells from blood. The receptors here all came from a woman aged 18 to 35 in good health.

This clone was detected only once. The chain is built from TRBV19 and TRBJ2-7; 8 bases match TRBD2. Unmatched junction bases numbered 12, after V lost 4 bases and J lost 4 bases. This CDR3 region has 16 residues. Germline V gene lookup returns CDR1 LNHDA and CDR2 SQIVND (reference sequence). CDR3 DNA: TGTGCCAGTAGTAAGGGGCGGAGCGGGAGCGCTTACGAGCAGTACTTC. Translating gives CASSKGRSGSAYEQYF.

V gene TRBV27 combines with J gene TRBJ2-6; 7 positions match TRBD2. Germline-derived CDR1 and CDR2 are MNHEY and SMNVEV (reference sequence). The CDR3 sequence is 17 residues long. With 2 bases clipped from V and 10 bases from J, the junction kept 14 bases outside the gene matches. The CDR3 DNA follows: TGTGCCAGCAGTTTACTCAACCCCACTAGCGCCGCAAACGTCCTGACTTTC. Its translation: CASSLLNPTSAANVLTF.

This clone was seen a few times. The CDR3: CASSIGQLNTEAFF. In DNA, the CDR3 is TGCGCCAGCAGCATAGGACAGCTGAACACTGAAGCTTTCTTT. This chain uses TRBV5-1 with TRBJ1-1; possible D gene TRBD1, 6 bases. Between the trimmed V and J ends, which lost 4 bases and 0 bases, there was a span of 10 bases. This CDR3 comprises 14 residues. Per the germline V gene, CDR1 is SGHRS and CDR2 is YFSETQ.

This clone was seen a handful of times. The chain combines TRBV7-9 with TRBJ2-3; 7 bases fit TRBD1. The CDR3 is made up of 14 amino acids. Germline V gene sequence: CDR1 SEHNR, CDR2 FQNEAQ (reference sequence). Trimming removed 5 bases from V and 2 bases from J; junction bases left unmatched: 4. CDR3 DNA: TGTGCCAGCAGCCGGGACAGCCACACAGATACGCAGTATTTT. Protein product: CASSRDSHTDTQYF.

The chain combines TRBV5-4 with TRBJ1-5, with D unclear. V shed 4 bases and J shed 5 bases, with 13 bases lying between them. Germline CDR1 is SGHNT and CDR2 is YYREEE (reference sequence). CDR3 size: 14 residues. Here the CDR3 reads CASSAGPTDQPQHF. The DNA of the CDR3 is TGTGCCAGCAGCGCCGGCCCCACAGATCAGCCCCAGCATTTT.

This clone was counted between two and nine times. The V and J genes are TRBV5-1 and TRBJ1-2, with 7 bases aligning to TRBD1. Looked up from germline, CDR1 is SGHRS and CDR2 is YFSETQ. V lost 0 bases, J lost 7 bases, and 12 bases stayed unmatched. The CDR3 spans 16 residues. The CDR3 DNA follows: TGCGCCAGCAGCTTGGACCCGGAGGGCAGGGGGTCTGGCTACACCTTC. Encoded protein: CASSLDPEGRGSGYTF.

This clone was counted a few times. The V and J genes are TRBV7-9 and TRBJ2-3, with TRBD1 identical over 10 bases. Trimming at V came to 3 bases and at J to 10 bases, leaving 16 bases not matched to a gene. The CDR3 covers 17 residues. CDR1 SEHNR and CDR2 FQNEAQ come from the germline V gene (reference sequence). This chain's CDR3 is CASSFRPGTGAGFSQYF. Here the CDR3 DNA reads TGTGCCAGCAGCTTCCGCCCGGGGACAGGGGCGGGATTTTCGCAGTATTTT.

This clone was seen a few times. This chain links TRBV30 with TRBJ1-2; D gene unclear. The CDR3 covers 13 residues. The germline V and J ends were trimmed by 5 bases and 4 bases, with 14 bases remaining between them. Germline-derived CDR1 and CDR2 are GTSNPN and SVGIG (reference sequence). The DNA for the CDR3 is TGTGCCTGGCGAGGGAGCCTACTCTATGGCTACACCTTC. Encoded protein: CAWRGSLLYGYTF.

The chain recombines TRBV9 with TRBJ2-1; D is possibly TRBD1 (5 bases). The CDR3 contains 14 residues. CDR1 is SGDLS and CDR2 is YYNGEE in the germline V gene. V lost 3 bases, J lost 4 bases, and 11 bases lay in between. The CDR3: CASSGQGVYNEQFF. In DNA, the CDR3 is TGTGCCAGCAGCGGCCAGGGTGTATACAATGAGCAGTTCTTC.

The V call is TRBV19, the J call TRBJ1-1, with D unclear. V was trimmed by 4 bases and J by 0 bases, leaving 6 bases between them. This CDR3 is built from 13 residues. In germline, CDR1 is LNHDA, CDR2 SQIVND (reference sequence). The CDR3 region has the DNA TGTGCCAGTAGTACGAGCTTGAACACTGAAGCTTTCTTT. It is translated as CASSTSLNTEAFF.

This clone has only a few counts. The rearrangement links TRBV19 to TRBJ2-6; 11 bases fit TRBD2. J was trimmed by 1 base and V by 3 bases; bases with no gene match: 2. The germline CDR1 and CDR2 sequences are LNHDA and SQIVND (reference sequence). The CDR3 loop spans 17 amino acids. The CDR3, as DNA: TGTGCCAGTAGTATGCTAGCGGGGGGATCTGGGGCCAACGTCCTGACTTTC. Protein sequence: CASSMLAGGSGANVLTF. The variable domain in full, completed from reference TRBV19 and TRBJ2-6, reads DGGITQSPKYLFRKEGQNVTLSCEQNLNHDAMYWYRQDPGQGLRLIYYSQIVNDFQKGDIAEGYSVSREKKESFPLTVTSAQKNPTAFYLCASSMLAGGSGANVLTFGAGSRLTVL.

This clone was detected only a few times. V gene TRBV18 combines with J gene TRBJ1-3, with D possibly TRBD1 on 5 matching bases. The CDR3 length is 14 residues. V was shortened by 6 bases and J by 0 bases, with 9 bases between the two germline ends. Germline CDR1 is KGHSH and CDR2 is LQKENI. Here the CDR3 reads CASSKDTSGNTIYF. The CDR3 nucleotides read TGTGCCAGCTCTAAGGACACCTCTGGAAACACCATATATTTT. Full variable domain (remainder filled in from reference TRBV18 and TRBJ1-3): NAGVMQNPRHLVRRRGQEARLRCSPMKGHSHVYWYRQLPEEGLKFMVYLQKENIIDESGMPKERFSAEFPKEGPSILRIQQVVRGDSAAYFCASSKDTSGNTIYFGEGSWLTVV.

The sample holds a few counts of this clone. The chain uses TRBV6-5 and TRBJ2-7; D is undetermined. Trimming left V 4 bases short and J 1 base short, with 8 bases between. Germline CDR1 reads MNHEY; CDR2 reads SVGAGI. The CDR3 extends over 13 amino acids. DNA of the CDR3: TGTGCCAGCAGTTCCCCAGGTTCCTACGAGCAGTACTTC. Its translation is CASSSPGSYEQYF.

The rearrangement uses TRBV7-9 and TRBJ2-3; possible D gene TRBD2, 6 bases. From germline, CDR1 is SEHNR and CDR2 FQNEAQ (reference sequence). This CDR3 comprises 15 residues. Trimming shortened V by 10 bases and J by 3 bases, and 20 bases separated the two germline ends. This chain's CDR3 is CATVRGGTLTDTQYF. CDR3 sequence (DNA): TGTGCCACCGTAAGGGGCGGGACCCTAACAGATACGCAGTATTTT.

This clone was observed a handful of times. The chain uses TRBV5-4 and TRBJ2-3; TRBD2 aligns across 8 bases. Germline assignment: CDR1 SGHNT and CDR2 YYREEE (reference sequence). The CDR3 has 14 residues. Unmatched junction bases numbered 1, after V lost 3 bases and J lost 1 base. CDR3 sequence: CASSWGLGTDTQYF. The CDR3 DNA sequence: TGTGCCAGCAGCTGGGGACTAGGCACAGATACGCAGTATTTT.

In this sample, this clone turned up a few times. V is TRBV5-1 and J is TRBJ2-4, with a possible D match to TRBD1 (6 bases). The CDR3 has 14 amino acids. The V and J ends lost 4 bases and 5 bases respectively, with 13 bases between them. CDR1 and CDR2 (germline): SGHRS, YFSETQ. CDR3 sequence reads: CASSHQGFQNIQYF. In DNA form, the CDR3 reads TGCGCCAGCAGCCATCAGGGGTTCCAAAACATTCAGTACTTC.

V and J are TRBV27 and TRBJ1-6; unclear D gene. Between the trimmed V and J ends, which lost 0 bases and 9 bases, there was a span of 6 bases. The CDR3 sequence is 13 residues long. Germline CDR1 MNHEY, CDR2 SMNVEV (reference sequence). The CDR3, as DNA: TGTGCCAGCAGTTTATCGATAGTTTCACCCCTCCACTTT. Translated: CASSLSIVSPLHF.

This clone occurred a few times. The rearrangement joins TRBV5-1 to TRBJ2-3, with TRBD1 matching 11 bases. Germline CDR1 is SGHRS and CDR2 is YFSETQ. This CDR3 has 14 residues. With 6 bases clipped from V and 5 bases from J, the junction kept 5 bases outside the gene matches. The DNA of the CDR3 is TGCGCCAGCACCTGGACAGGGGGCCAAGATACGCAGTATTTT. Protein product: CASTWTGGQDTQYF.

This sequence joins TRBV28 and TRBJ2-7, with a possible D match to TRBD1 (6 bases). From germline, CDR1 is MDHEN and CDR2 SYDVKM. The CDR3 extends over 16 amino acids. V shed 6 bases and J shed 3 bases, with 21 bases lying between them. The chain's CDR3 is CASRPQGQVWVYEQYF. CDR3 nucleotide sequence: TGTGCCAGCAGACCCCAGGGGCAAGTCTGGGTCTACGAGCAGTACTTC.

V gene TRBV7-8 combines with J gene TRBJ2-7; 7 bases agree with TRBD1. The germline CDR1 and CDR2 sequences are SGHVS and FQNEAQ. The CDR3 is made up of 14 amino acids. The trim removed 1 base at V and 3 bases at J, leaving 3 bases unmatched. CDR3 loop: CASSLVGDSYEQYF. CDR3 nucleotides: TGTGCCAGCAGCTTAGTGGGGGACAGCTACGAGCAGTACTTC.

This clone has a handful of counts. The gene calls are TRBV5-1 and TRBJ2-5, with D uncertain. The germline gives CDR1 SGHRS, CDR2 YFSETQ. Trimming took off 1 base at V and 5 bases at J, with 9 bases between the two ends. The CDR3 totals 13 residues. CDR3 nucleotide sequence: TGCGCCAGCAGCTTGACCCTCCGGGAGACCCAGTACTTC. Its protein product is CASSLTLRETQYF.

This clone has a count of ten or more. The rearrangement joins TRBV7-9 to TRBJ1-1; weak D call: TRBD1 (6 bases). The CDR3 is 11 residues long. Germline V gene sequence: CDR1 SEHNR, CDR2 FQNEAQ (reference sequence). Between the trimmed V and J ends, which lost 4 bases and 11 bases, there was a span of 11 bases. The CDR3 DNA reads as TGTGCCAGCAGCTCAGGACAGAGGGCTTTCTTT. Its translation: CASSSGQRAFF.

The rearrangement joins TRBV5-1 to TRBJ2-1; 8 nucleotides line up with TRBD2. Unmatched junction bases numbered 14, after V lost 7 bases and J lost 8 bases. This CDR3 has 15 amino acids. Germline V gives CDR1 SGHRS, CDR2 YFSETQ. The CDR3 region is CASRRTSGPSDEQFF. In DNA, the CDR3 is TGCGCCAGCCGAAGAACTAGCGGACCGTCGGATGAGCAGTTCTTC.

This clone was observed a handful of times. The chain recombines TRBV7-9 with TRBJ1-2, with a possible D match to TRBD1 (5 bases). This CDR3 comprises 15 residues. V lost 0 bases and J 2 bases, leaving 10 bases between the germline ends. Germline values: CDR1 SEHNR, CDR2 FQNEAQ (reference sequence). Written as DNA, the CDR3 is TGTGCCAGCAGCTTAGCATTGGGGGGGAACTATGGCTACACCTTC. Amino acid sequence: CASSLALGGNYGYTF.

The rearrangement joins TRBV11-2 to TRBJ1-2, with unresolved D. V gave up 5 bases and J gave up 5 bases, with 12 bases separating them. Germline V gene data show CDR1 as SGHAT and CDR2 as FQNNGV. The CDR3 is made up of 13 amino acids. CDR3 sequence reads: CASSAGVGYGYTF. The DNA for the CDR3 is TGTGCCAGCAGCGCGGGAGTAGGGTATGGCTACACCTTC.

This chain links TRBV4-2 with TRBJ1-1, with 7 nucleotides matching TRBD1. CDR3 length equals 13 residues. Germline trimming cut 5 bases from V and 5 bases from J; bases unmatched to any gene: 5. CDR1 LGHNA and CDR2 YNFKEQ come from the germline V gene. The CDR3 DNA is TGTGCCAGCAGCGACAGGGCTGGGACTGAAGCTTTCTTT. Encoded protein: CASSDRAGTEAFF.